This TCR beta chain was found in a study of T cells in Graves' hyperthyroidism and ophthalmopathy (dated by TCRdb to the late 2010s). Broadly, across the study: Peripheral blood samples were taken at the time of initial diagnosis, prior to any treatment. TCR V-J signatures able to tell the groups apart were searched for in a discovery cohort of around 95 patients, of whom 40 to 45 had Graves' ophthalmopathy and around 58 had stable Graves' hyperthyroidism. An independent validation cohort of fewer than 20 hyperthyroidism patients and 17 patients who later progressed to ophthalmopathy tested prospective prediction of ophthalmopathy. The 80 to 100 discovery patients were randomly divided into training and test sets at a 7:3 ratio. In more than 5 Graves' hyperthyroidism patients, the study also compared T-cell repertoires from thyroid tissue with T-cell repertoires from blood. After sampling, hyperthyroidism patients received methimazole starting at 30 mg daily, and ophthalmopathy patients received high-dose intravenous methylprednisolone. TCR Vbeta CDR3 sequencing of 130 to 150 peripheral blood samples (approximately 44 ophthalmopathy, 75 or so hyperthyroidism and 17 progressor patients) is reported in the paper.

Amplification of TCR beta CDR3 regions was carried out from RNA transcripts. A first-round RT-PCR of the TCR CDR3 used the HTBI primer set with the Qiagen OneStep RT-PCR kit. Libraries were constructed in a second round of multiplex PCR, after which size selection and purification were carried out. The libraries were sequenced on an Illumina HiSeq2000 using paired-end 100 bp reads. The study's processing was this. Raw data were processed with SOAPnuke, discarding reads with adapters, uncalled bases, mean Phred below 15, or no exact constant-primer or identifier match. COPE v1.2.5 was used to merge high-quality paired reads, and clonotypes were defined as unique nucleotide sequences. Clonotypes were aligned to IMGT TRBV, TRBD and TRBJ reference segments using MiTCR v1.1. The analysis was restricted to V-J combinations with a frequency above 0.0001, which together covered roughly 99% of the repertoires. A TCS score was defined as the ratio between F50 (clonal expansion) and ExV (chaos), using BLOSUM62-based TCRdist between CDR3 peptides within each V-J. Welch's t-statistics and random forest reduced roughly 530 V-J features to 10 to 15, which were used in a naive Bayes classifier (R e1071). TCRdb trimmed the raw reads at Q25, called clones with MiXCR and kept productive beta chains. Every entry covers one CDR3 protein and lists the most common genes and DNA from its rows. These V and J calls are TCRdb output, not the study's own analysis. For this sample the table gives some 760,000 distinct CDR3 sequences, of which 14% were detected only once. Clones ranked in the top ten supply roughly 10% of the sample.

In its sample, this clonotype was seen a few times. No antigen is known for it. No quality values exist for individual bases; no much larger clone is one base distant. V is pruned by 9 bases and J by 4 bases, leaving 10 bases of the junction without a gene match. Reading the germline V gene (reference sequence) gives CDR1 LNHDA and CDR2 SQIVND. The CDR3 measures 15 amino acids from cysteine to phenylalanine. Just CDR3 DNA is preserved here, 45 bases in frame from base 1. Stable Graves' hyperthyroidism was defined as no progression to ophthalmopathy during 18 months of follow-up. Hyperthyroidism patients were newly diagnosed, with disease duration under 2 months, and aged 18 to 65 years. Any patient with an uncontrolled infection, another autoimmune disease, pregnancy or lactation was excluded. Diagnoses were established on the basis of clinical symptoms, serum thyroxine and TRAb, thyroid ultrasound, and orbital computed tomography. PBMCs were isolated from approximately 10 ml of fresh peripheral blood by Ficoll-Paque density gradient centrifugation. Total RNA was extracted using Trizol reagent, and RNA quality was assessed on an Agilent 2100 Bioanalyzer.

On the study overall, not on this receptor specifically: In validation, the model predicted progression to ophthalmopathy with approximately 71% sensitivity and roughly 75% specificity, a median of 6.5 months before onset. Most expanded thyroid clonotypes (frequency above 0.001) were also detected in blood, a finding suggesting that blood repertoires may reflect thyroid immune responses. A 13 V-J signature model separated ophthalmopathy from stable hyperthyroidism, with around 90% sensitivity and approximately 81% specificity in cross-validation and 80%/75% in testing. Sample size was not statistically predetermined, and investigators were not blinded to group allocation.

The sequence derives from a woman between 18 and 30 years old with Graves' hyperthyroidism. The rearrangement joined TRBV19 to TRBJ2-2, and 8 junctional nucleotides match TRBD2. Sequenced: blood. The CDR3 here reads CASLREGTPTGELFF. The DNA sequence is TGTGCCAGCCTCCGGGAGGGGACACCCACCGGGGAGCTGTTTTTT.